This T cell receptor beta chain was obtained from a study of blood T cell repertoires in COVID-19. Overall study: Italy, Spain and the United States were the sources of the convalescent and acute COVID-19 samples. T cells, B-cell-depleted T cells, or PBMCs supplied cDNA or gDNA.

Germline CDR1 is LGHNA and CDR2 is YNFKEQ. The V gene end was trimmed by 8 bases and the J gene end by 6 bases; junction bases not matched to a gene: 7. The CDR3 runs 12 residues. A COVID-19 case was met by exposed participants within 2 weeks before study entry. The assay was immunoSEQ multiplex PCR, and TCRdb's table has in-frame clones only and misses some. This sample has 300,000 to 400,000 clones, with more than 90% found just once. The chain carries TRBV4-2 and TRBJ2-7, with 7 bases fitting TRBD2. Sequenced input: PBMCs or T cells enriched from blood (not recorded which). This clonotype was sampled from a woman under 40 who had been exposed to COVID-19. The CDR3 DNA sequence: TGTGCCAGCGGGGGGAGGGAACGCGAGCAGTACTTC. This codes for CASGGREREQYF.